The 8 T cell receptor beta chains below come from one sample, sequenced in a study of T-cell memory formation after mild COVID-19. Using its own MiXCR run on the 5' RACE reads, TCRdb lists one record per CDR3 protein. The table records roughly 240,000 distinct CDR3 sequences, about a sixth of them present only once. Sequencing was carried out using PBMCs or a T cell subset sorted from them (not recorded which). These receptors were collected from a man in his late teens or twenties who had mild COVID-19 (a few samples of this study predate the infection). Cell type and time point are not known.

This clonotype was picked up many times. The V gene is TRBV12-3 or TRBV12-4, the J gene TRBJ2-3; D might be TRBD1 (5 bases). Trimming pared 6 bases from V and 4 bases from J, leaving 14 bases between. This CDR3 is 14 amino acids long. CDR3 amino acids: CASRFPWGADTQYF. The CDR3 nucleotides read TGTGCCAGCAGATTCCCTTGGGGCGCAGATACGCAGTATTTT.

On this clonotype itself: The junction does not match germline at one end; this may be a read error. The chain couples TRBV3-1 to TRBJ2-3; the D is unclear. The CDR3 spans 16 residues. Germline V lookup: CDR1 LGHDT, CDR2 YNNKEL (reference sequence). The CDR3 sequence is CAISQGWIPSTDTQYF. As DNA, the CDR3 is TGTGCCATCAGCCAAGGGTGGATTCCCTCCACAGATACGCAGTATTTT.

Concerning this clonotype: One end of the junction varies from germline; a read error may be responsible. The J gene is TRBJ1-1, the V gene TRBV3-1, with 9 positions matching TRBD1. Germline CDR1 LGHDT, CDR2 YNNKEL (reference sequence). CDR3 size: 13 residues. The CDR3 nucleotides read TGTGCCAGCAGCCAAACAGGGGGCTCTGAAGCCTTCTTT. Encoded protein: CASSQTGGSEAFF.

The chain uses TRBV4-1 and TRBJ1-4, with a possible D match to TRBD1 (6 bases). Germline loops: CDR1 MGHRA, CDR2 YSYEKL. CDR3 length: 16 amino acids. V dropped 4 bases and J dropped 0 bases, with 12 bases sitting between them. CDR3: CASSRVTGATNEKLFF. The CDR3 bases are TGCGCCAGCAGCCGCGTGACAGGAGCAACTAATGAAAAACTGTTTTTT.

In this sample, this clonotype turned up once. This CDR3 reads CATSRWTSGGGEQFF. The CDR3 coding sequence is TGTGCCACCAGTCGGTGGACTAGCGGGGGGGGCGAGCAGTTCTTC. This chain links TRBV24-1 with TRBJ2-1; 15 bases agree with TRBD2. Germline trimming cut 6 bases from V and 10 bases from J; bases unmatched to any gene: 6. This CDR3 is built from 15 residues. Germline lookup yields CDR1 KGHDR and CDR2 SFDVKD.

The chain uses TRBV2 and TRBJ2-6; D is uncertain. Trimming removed 2 bases from V and 2 bases from J, with 7 bases in between. There are 15 residues in the CDR3. Germline V gene lookup returns CDR1 SNHLY and CDR2 FYNNEI. This CDR3 reads CASSETRAGANVLTF. The CDR3 DNA follows: TGTGCCAGCAGTGAAACAAGGGCTGGGGCCAACGTCCTGACTTTC.

The chain is built from TRBV24-1 and TRBJ2-3; D remains unclear. Germline V gives CDR1 KGHDR, CDR2 SFDVKD. The length of the CDR3 is 13 residues. Trimming left V 2 bases short and J 8 bases short, with 10 bases between. The CDR3 nucleotides read TGTGCCACCAGTGATTCGTTAGCTCGTACGCAGTATTTT. It specifies CATSDSLARTQYF.

The J gene is TRBJ1-2, the V gene TRBV11-2, with 9 bases fitting TRBD1. The germline gives CDR1 SGHAT, CDR2 FQNNGV. This CDR3 comprises 14 residues. Trimming took 5 bases from V and 7 from J; bases not matched to a gene: 8. The CDR3 reads CASSPTGTGFGYTF. CDR3 in DNA: TGTGCCAGCAGCCCGACTGGGACAGGGTTTGGCTACACCTTC.